This TCR beta chain was observed in a study of blood T cells in healthy people across ages. A sample-barcoded 5' primer and a J-beta primer mix were used in a second PCR of roughly 6 to 12 cycles. In TCRdb, the 5' RACE reads were re-called with MiXCR into one record per CDR3 protein. The sample comprises over 600,000 distinct CDR3 sequences, around half of which are singletons, and about a sixth rests with the top ten. The sample consisted of blood. This clonotype originated in a man older than 75 in good health.

The CDR3 spells CASSLDSGRYEQFF. CDR3 in DNA: TGTGCCAGCAGCTTAGATAGCGGGAGGTATGAGCAGTTCTTC. This rearrangement joins TRBV7-2 to TRBJ2-1; 10 positions agree with TRBD2. V shed 1 base and J 8 bases; nucleotides not matched to a gene: 2. The CDR3 consists of 14 residues. Germline CDR1 reads SGHTA; CDR2 reads FQGNSA.